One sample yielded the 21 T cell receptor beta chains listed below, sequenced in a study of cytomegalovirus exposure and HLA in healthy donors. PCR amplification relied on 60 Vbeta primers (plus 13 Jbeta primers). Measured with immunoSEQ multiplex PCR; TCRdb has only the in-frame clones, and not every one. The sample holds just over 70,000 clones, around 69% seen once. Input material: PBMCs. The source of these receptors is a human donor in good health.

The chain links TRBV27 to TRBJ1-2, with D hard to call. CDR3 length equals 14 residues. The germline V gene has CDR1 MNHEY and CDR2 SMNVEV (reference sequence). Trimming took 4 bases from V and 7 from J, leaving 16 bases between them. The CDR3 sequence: CASSSRGGSLGYTF. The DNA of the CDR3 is TGTGCCAGCAGTTCCCGGGGAGGCTCCCTTGGCTACACCTTC.

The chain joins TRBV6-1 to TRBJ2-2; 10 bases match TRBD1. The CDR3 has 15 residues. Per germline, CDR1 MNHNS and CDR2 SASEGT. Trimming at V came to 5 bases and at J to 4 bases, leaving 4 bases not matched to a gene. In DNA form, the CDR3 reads TGTGCCAGCAGTCTACGGACAGGGGGCACCGGGGAGCTGTTTTTT. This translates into CASSLRTGGTGELFF.

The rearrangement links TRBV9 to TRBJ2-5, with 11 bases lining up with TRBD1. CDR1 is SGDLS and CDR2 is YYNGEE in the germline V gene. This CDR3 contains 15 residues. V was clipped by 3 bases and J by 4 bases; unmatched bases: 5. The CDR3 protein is CASSGGQGAGETQYF. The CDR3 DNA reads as TGTGCCAGCAGCGGCGGACAGGGGGCGGGAGAGACCCAGTACTTC.

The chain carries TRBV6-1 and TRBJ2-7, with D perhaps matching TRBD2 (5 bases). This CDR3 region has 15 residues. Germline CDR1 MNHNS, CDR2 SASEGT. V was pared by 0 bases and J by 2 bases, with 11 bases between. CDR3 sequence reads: CASSEAPGKTYEQYF. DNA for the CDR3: TGTGCCAGCAGTGAAGCGCCCGGGAAGACCTACGAGCAGTACTTC.

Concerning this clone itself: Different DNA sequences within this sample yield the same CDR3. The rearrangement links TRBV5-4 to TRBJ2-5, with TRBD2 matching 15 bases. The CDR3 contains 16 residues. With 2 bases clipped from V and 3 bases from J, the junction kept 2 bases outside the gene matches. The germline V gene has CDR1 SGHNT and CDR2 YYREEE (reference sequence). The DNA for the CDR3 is TGTGCCAGCAGCTTCCGGACTAGCGGGAGGGAAGAGACCCAGTACTTC. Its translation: CASSFRTSGREETQYF.

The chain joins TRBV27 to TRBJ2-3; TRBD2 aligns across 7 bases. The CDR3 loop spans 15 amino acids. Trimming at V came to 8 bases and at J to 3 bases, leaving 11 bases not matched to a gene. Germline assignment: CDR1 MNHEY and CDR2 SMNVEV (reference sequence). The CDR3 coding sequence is TGTGCCAGCCGATCGCGCGGGGGAATTACAGATACGCAGTATTTT. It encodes CASRSRGGITDTQYF.

The CDR3 nucleotides read TGTGCCTGGACACCTCTCGGGGTCTTCTACGAGCAGTACTTC. Translated: CAWTPLGVFYEQYF. V is TRBV30 and J is TRBJ2-7; D is possibly TRBD2 (5 bases). Trimming cost V 4 bases and J 3 bases, with 16 bases left between them. Germline V gene sequence: CDR1 GTSNPN, CDR2 SVGIG (reference sequence). The CDR3 loop spans 14 amino acids.

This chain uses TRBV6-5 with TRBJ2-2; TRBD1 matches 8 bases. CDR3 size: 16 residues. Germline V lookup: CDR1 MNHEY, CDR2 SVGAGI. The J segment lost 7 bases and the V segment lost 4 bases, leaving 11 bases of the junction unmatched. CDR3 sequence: CASSSGQGDQDGELFF. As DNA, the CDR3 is TGTGCCAGCAGTTCTGGACAGGGTGATCAGGACGGGGAGCTGTTTTTT.

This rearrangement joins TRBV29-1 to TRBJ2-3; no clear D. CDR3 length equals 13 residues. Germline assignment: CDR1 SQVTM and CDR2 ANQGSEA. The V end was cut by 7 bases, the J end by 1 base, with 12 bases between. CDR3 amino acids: CSANRAGTDTQYF. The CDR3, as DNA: TGCAGCGCCAACAGAGCAGGCACAGATACGCAGTATTTT.

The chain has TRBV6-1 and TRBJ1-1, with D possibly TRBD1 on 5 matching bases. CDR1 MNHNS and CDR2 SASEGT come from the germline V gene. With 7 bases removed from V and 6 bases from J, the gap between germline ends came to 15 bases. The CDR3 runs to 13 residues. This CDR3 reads CASTITWGAEAFF. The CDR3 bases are TGTGCCAGCACGATAACCTGGGGGGCTGAAGCTTTCTTT.

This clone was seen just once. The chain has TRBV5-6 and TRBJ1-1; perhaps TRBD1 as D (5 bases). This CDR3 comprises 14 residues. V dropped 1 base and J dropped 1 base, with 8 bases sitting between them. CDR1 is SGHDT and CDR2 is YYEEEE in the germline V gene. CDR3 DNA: TGTGCCAGCAGCTTGCGTCAGGGGAACACTGAAGCTTTCTTT. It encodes CASSLRQGNTEAFF.

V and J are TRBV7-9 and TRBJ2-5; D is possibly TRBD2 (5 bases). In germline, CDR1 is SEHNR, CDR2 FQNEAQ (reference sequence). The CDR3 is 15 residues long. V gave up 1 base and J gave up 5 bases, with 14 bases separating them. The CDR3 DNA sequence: TGTGCCAGCAGCTTAGTAGCCCCCCCGGGGGAGACCCAGTACTTC. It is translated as CASSLVAPPGETQYF.

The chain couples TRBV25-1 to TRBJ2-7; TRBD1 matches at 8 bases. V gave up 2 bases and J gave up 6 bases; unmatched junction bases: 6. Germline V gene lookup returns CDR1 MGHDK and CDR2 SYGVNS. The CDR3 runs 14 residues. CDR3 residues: CASSERTGWSEQYF. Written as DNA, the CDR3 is TGTGCCAGCAGTGAACGGACAGGGTGGAGCGAGCAGTACTTC.

CDR3 DNA sequence: TGTGCCAGCAGCTGGGACAGGGAGGGACGAGATACGCAGTATTTT. Residues: CASSWDREGRDTQYF. This sequence joins TRBV7-9 and TRBJ2-3, with TRBD1 matching 9 bases. CDR1 is SEHNR, CDR2 FQNEAQ, per germline (reference sequence). The J segment lost 5 bases and the V segment lost 4 bases, leaving 7 bases of the junction unmatched. CDR3 length equals 15 residues.

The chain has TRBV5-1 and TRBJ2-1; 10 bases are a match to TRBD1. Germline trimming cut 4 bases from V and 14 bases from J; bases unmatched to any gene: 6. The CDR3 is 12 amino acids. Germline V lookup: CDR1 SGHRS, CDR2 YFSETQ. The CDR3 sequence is CASSHGQGGEFF. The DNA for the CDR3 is TGCGCCAGCAGCCACGGACAGGGGGGTGAGTTCTTC.

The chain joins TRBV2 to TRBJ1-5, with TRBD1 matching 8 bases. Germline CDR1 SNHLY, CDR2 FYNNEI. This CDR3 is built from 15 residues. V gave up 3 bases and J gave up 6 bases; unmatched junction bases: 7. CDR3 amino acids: CASSDRTGRFQPQHF. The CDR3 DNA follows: TGTGCCAGCAGTGACCGGACAGGGAGGTTTCAGCCCCAGCATTTT.

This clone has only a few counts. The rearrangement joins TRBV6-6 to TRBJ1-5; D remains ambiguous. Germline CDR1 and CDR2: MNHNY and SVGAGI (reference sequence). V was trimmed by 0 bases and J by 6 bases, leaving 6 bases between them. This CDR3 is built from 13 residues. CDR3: CASSYSISQPQHF. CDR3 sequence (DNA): TGTGCCAGCAGTTACTCGATTAGTCAGCCCCAGCATTTT.

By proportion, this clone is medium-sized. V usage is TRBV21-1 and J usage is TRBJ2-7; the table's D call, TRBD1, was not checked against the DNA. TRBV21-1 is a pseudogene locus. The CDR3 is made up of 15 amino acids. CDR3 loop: CASITSGTATYEQYF. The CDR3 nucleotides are TGTGCCAGCATCACTTCCGGGACAGCGACCTACGAGCAGTACTTC.

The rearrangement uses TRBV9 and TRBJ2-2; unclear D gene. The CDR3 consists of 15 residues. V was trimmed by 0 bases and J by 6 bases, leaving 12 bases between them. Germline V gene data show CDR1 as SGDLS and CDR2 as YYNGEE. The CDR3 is CASSVGRSLPGELFF. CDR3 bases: TGTGCCAGCAGCGTAGGTCGGTCGCTCCCCGGGGAGCTGTTTTTT.

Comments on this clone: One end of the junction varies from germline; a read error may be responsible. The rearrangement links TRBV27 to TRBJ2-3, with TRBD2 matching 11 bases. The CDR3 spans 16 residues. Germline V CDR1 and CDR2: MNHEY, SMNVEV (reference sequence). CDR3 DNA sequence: TGTGCCAGCAGTCTATCGGCTAGCGGGAGGACAGATACGCAGTATTTT. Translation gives CASSLSASGRTDTQYF.

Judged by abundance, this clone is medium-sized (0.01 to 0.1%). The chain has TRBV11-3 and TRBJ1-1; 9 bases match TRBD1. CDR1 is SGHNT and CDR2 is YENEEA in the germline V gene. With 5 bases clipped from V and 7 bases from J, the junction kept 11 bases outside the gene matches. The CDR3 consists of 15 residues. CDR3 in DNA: TGTGCCAGCAGCGTTCGGGACAGGGACGTTGGTGAAGCTTTCTTT. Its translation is CASSVRDRDVGEAFF.